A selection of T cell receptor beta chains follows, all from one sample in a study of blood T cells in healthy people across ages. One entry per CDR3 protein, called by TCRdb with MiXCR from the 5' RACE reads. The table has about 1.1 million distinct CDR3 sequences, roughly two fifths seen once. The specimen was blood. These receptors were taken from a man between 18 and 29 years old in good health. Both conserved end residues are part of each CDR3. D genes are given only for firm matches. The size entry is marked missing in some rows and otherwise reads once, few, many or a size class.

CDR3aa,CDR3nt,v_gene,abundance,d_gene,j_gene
CASSSGGGGNTEAFF,TGTGCCAGCAGTTCAGGGGGCGGGGGTAACACTGAAGCTTTCTTT,TRBV6-6,few,TRBD1,TRBJ1-1
CSVGGRVDGYTF,TGCAGCGTTGGGGGGCGAGTGGATGGCTACACCTTC,TRBV29-1,NA,NA,TRBJ1-2
CSARKSYNSPLHF,TGCAGTGCTAGAAAATCTTATAATTCACCCCTCCACTTT,TRBV20-1,NA,NA,TRBJ1-6
CAISPAATQGREAFF,TGTGCCATCAGCCCAGCGGCGACGCAGGGGCGTGAAGCTTTCTTT,TRBV10-3,NA,NA,TRBJ1-1
CASRLNREDNNEQYF,TGTGCCAGCAGGCTAAACAGGGAGGATAACAATGAGCAGTACTTC,TRBV7-2,NA,NA,TRBJ2-7
CASSEYWENTEAFF,TGTGCCAGCAGTGAATACTGGGAGAACACTGAAGCTTTCTTT,TRBV25-1,NA,NA,TRBJ1-1
CASSASGLQETQYF,TGTGCCAGCAGCGCTAGCGGCCTCCAAGAGACCCAGTACTTC,TRBV7-2,NA,TRBD2,TRBJ2-5
CASSLGSPKTDNEQFF,TGTGCCAGCAGTTTGGGCAGCCCGAAAACCGACAATGAGCAGTTCTTC,TRBV28,NA,NA,TRBJ2-1
CASSQGSGGYEQFF,TGCGCCAGCAGCCAAGGGTCAGGGGGCTATGAGCAGTTCTTC,TRBV4-1,NA,TRBD1,TRBJ2-1
CSVAPALNTEPFF,TGCAGCGTTGCCCCAGCGCTGAACACTGAACCTTTCTTT,TRBV29-1,few,NA,TRBJ1-1
CASSVGRSNQPQHF,TGTGCCAGCAGCGTGGGACGGAGCAATCAGCCCCAGCATTTT,TRBV9,NA,NA,TRBJ1-5
CASSYGFPGRGYF,TGTGCCAGCAGTTACGGATTTCCGGGGCGAGGGTACTTC,TRBV6-2/TRBV6-3,NA,NA,TRBJ2-7
CASSPRTGSEDIQYF,TGTGCCAGCAGCCCAAGGACAGGGTCAGAGGACATTCAGTACTTC,TRBV9,NA,TRBD1,TRBJ2-4
CASSLLDAKNIQYF,TGTGCCAGCAGTTTACTAGATGCCAAAAACATTCAGTACTTC,TRBV28,NA,NA,TRBJ2-4
CASSSTSGGDWDTQYF,TGTGCCAGCAGCTCTACTAGCGGGGGGGATTGGGATACGCAGTATTTT,TRBV7-9,NA,TRBD2,TRBJ2-3
CSANRIYNSPLHF,TGCAGTGCTAACAGGATTTATAATTCACCCCTCCACTTT,TRBV20-1,NA,NA,TRBJ1-6
CASRSGQGSSYEQYF,TGTGCCAGCAGATCTGGACAGGGGAGCTCCTACGAGCAGTACTTC,TRBV6-2/TRBV6-3,NA,TRBD1,TRBJ2-7
CASSPSRNQETQYF,TGTGCCAGCAGCCCCAGCCGGAATCAAGAGACCCAGTACTTC,TRBV7-2,NA,NA,TRBJ2-5
CASSLFGNEQFF,TGTGCCAGCAGTTTATTCGGGAATGAGCAGTTCTTC,TRBV28,many,NA,TRBJ2-1
CSARDPWDRDSTDTQYF,TGCAGTGCTAGAGATCCTTGGGACAGGGATTCCACAGATACGCAGTATTTT,TRBV20-1,many,TRBD1,TRBJ2-3
CASGTDSGANVLTF,TGTGCCAGCGGGACTGACTCTGGGGCCAACGTCCTGACTTTC,TRBV2,NA,NA,TRBJ2-6
CASSPSFRVQETQYF,TGTGCCAGCAGTCCCTCTTTCCGGGTCCAAGAGACCCAGTACTTC,TRBV6-2/TRBV6-3,NA,NA,TRBJ2-5
CASSQVLGEEQYF,TGTGCCAGCAGCCAAGTATTGGGAGAAGAGCAGTACTTC,TRBV3-1,once,NA,TRBJ2-7
CASSPGTGIRKDQYF,TGTGCCAGCAGTCCCGGGACAGGCATCCGCAAGGACCAGTACTTC,TRBV5-6,many,TRBD1,TRBJ2-5
CASSPFTGQSHNEQFF,TGTGCCAGCTCACCGTTTACGGGACAGTCTCACAATGAGCAGTTCTTC,TRBV18,NA,TRBD1,TRBJ2-1
CASSQDRTGGNNEQFF,TGCGCCAGCAGCCAAGATAGGACGGGGGGAAACAATGAGCAGTTCTTC,TRBV4-3,many,TRBD2,TRBJ2-1
CASSPDRWTDTQYF,TGTGCCAGCAGCCCGGACAGGTGGACGGATACGCAGTATTTT,TRBV7-9,NA,TRBD1,TRBJ2-3
CAWSPVGANEQFF,TGTGCCTGGAGCCCGGTGGGTGCCAATGAGCAGTTCTTC,TRBV30,NA,NA,TRBJ2-1
CASSPYRDRGRGETQYF,TGTGCCAGCAGCCCATACCGGGACAGGGGCCGAGGAGAGACCCAGTACTTC,TRBV7-9,NA,TRBD1,TRBJ2-5
CASSWQLGEQFF,TGTGCCAGCAGCTGGCAGTTGGGTGAGCAGTTCTTC,TRBV7-2,once,NA,TRBJ2-1
CSAALGTGNQPQHF,TGCAGTGCTGCCTTAGGGACAGGCAATCAGCCCCAGCATTTT,TRBV20-1,many,TRBD1,TRBJ1-5
CASSPPGNEQFF,TGTGCCAGCAGCCCCCCAGGGAATGAGCAGTTCTTC,TRBV18,many,NA,TRBJ2-1
CAARQSRGDTEAFF,TGTGCCGCCCGGCAGTCCCGGGGGGACACTGAAGCTTTCTTT,TRBV6-2/TRBV6-3,NA,NA,TRBJ1-1
CATKGPASGTDTQYF,TGTGCCACCAAGGGCCCGGCTAGCGGAACAGATACGCAGTATTTT,TRBV27,few,TRBD2,TRBJ2-3
CAISQGRQAENYGYTF,TGTGCCATCAGCCAAGGTCGGCAGGCGGAAAACTATGGCTACACCTTC,TRBV14,few,NA,TRBJ1-2
CAISESISSYNEQYF,TGTGCCATCAGTGAGTCTATCAGCTCCTACAATGAGCAGTACTTC,TRBV10-3,NA,NA,TRBJ2-7
CASSRPGQGNTEAFF,TGTGCCAGCAGCCGTCCGGGACAGGGGAACACTGAAGCTTTCTTT,TRBV5-4,few,TRBD1,TRBJ1-1
CASSDDREYGYTF,TGTGCCAGCAGTGATGACAGGGAGTATGGCTACACCTTC,TRBV12-3/TRBV12-4,few,TRBD1,TRBJ1-2
CASSQEARVANVLTF,TGCGCCAGCAGCCAAGAAGCCAGGGTGGCCAACGTCCTGACTTTC,TRBV4-1,NA,NA,TRBJ2-6
CASSLQSGLANRGEQFF,TGTGCCAGCAGCTTACAATCGGGACTAGCGAACCGGGGTGAGCAGTTCTTC,TRBV7-9,few,TRBD2,TRBJ2-1
CASTLWGSSTDTQYF,TGTGCCAGCACCCTATGGGGTTCTAGCACAGATACGCAGTATTTT,TRBV11-2,NA,NA,TRBJ2-3
CATSGGAGQPQHF,TGTGCCACCAGTGGGGGGGCCGGCCAGCCCCAGCATTTT,TRBV24-1,once,NA,TRBJ1-5
CSATPAGNTIYF,TGCAGTGCCACGCCTGCTGGAAACACCATATATTTT,TRBV20-1,NA,NA,TRBJ1-3